A single sample is the source of the 27 T cell receptor beta chains below, sequenced in a study of shared clonotypes between healthy human individuals. Profiled with immunoSEQ multiplex PCR; TCRdb holds only in-frame clones, not every one. Among roughly 1,000,000 clones listed, around three quarters were seen once. Sequenced material: memory CD4+ T cells from PBMCs. Subset denoted: CD45RA-negative fraction. The receptor source for this set is a man between 18 and 35 years old in good health. Some clones in this sample may be carry-over from other donors' samples.

This sequence joins TRBV28 and TRBJ2-7, with TRBD1 matching over 9 bases. V shed 4 bases, J shed 5 bases, and the junction held 6 bases outside the gene matches. CDR1 MDHEN and CDR2 SYDVKM come from the germline V gene. The CDR3 is 14 amino acids. The DNA of the CDR3 is TGTGCCAGCAGTTCCTACGGGACAGGGAACGAGCAGTACTTC. Translating gives CASSSYGTGNEQYF.

The chain recombines TRBV7-3 with TRBJ2-7; the D gene is possibly TRBD1 (5 bases). Germline CDR1 SGHTA, CDR2 FQGTGA. The CDR3 spans 17 residues. V lost 1 base, J lost 2 bases, and 18 bases lay in between. The CDR3 region is CASSLKAQGLPPYEQYF. As DNA, the CDR3 is TGTGCCAGCAGCTTAAAGGCCCAGGGCCTACCCCCCTACGAGCAGTACTTC. Full variable domain (outside the CDR3, taken from reference TRBV7-3 and TRBJ2-7): GAGVSQTPSNKVTEKGKYVELRCDPISGHTALYWYRQSLGQGPEFLIYFQGTGAADDSGLPNDRFFAVRPEGSVSTLKIQRTERGDSAVYLCASSLKAQGLPPYEQYFGPGTRLTVT.

The rearrangement uses TRBV11-2 and TRBJ2-7, with D maybe TRBD2 (5 bases). Trimming shortened V by 1 base and J by 3 bases, and 7 bases separated the two germline ends. The CDR3 consists of 13 residues. Germline CDR1 reads SGHAT; CDR2 reads FQNNGV. DNA for the CDR3: TGTGCCAGCAGCTTAGCCGCGGGCTACGAGCAGTACTTC. It yields the protein CASSLAAGYEQYF.

CDR3 sequence reads: CASSLPRQGIYEQYF. For the CDR3, the DNA is TGTGCCAGCAGCTTACCACGACAGGGAATTTACGAGCAGTACTTC. The chain recombines TRBV7-2 with TRBJ2-7, with 7 bases identical to TRBD1. The CDR3 spans 15 residues. Germline V lookup: CDR1 SGHTA, CDR2 FQGNSA. J gave up 4 bases and V 2 bases, and 8 bases lay outside the gene matches.

This clone appeared a few times. The chain uses TRBV5-4 and TRBJ2-3; D is unclear. Germline V gene data show CDR1 as SGHNT and CDR2 as YYREEE (reference sequence). The ends were cut back, 2 bases at V and 6 bases at J, with 7 bases in the middle. The CDR3 totals 12 residues. The CDR3 nucleotides read TGTGCCAGCAGCTTTGAGGCGGATACGCAGTATTTT. This encodes CASSFEADTQYF. Full variable domain (rest looked up from reference TRBV5-4 and TRBJ2-3): ETGVTQSPTHLIKTRGQQVTLRCSSQSGHNTVSWYQQALGQGPQFIFQYYREEENGRGNFPPRFSGLQFPNYSSELNVNALELDDSALYLCASSFEADTQYFGPGTRLTVL.

The rearrangement joins TRBV28 to TRBJ1-1; D is ambiguous. The CDR3 has 12 residues. The V gene lost 7 bases and the J gene lost 11 bases, with 17 bases spanning the gap. Germline V gives CDR1 MDHEN, CDR2 SYDVKM. The CDR3 nucleotides are TGTGCCAGCATTGAGCGGCGAGGGATCGCTTTCTTT. This translates into CASIERRGIAFF.

This chain links TRBV19 with TRBJ2-1, with 8 bases that match TRBD2. The CDR3 runs to 17 residues. Germline CDR1 LNHDA, CDR2 SQIVND (reference sequence). The V and J ends lost 7 bases and 0 bases, in that order; junction bases with no gene match: 11. The CDR3 loop is CASNTFGGAGSYNEQFF. CDR3 coding DNA: TGTGCCAGTAACACCTTCGGGGGGGCCGGCTCCTACAATGAGCAGTTCTTC.

This clone was counted only a few times. The chain links TRBV4-1 to TRBJ2-5; D is unresolved. Trimming stripped 0 bases from V and 7 bases from J, with 18 bases between. CDR1 is MGHRA, CDR2 YSYEKL, per germline. The CDR3 loop spans 16 amino acids. The DNA for the CDR3 is TGCGCCAGCAGCCAAGAGGGCAGTCCCTCAATAGGGACCCAGTACTTC. This translates into CASSQEGSPSIGTQYF.

The genes are TRBV2 and TRBJ2-1; tentatively, D is TRBD1 or TRBD2 (5 bases each). CDR1 and CDR2 (germline): SNHLY, FYNNEI. The V and J ends lost 2 bases and 6 bases respectively, with 8 bases between them. This CDR3 has 13 amino acids. The CDR3: CASSESGANEQFF. The CDR3 bases are TGTGCCAGCAGTGAATCCGGGGCCAATGAGCAGTTCTTC.

The rearrangement links TRBV11-2 to TRBJ2-3; tentatively, D is TRBD2 (6 bases). The length of the CDR3 is 15 residues. The V and J ends lost 4 bases and 6 bases respectively, with 17 bases between them. Germline CDR1 is SGHAT and CDR2 is FQNNGV. The CDR3 DNA is TGTGCCAGCAGCTCCGGGGGTCTTGTGGGGGATACGCAGTATTTT. This translates into CASSSGGLVGDTQYF.

This clone has a handful of counts. CDR3 amino acids: CASSLYTYGYTF. The CDR3 nucleotides are TGTGCCAGCAGCCTATACACATATGGCTACACCTTC. This chain joins TRBV5-4 and TRBJ1-2, with no clear D. The V gene's germline CDR1 is SGHNT and CDR2 YYREEE (reference sequence). The ends were cut back, 4 bases at V and 5 bases at J, with 9 bases in the middle. This CDR3 comprises 12 residues. The full variable domain, rest sourced from reference TRBV5-4 and TRBJ1-2, is ETGVTQSPTHLIKTRGQQVTLRCSSQSGHNTVSWYQQALGQGPQFIFQYYREEENGRGNFPPRFSGLQFPNYSSELNVNALELDDSALYLCASSLYTYGYTFGSGTRLTVV.

V is TRBV30 and J is TRBJ1-1, with D uncertain. Per the germline V gene, CDR1 is GTSNPN and CDR2 is SVGIG (reference sequence). The length of the CDR3 is 15 residues. V was clipped by 4 bases and J by 3 bases, with 18 bases between them. DNA of the CDR3: TGTGCCTGGACCCTCTCCCCCAGGCAAGACACTGAAGCTTTCTTT. Its translation: CAWTLSPRQDTEAFF.

The rearrangement links TRBV7-2 to TRBJ2-1, with 7 positions matching TRBD2. The J segment lost 4 bases and the V segment lost 4 bases, leaving 10 bases of the junction unmatched. This CDR3 region has 16 residues. Germline loops: CDR1 SGHTA, CDR2 FQGNSA. Here the CDR3 reads CASSYNPAGAYNEQFF. The CDR3 region has the DNA TGTGCCAGCAGCTACAACCCGGCGGGAGCGTACAATGAGCAGTTCTTC.

In its sample, this clone was seen a few times. The gene calls are TRBV30 and TRBJ1-1, with 7 bases that match TRBD1. This CDR3 contains 12 residues. Germline CDR1 GTSNPN, CDR2 SVGIG (reference sequence). The ends lost 5 bases at V and 6 bases at J; junction bases unmatched: 6. CDR3 sequence: CAWDRATAEAFF. In DNA, the CDR3 is TGTGCCTGGGACAGGGCTACCGCTGAAGCTTTCTTT.

The chain has TRBV4-1 and TRBJ2-3, with D perhaps TRBD1 (6 bases). The CDR3 has 15 residues. Germline loops: CDR1 MGHRA, CDR2 YSYEKL. With 1 base removed from V and 0 bases from J, the gap between germline ends came to 8 bases. CDR3 DNA: TGCGCCAGCAGCCAAGGGGGGCGGAGCACAGATACGCAGTATTTT. Its translation: CASSQGGRSTDTQYF.

The table lists this clone with a few counts. This chain connects TRBV7-2 to TRBJ2-7, with 11 bases matching TRBD1. Per germline, CDR1 SGHTA and CDR2 FQGNSA. This CDR3 is 16 amino acids long. Unmatched junction bases numbered 7, after V lost 2 bases and J lost 4 bases. CDR3 region: CASSLRVGQGAYEQYF. The CDR3 DNA is TGTGCCAGCAGCTTAAGGGTCGGACAGGGGGCGTACGAGCAGTACTTC.

The gene calls are TRBV27 and TRBJ2-3; unclear D gene. CDR1 and CDR2 (germline): MNHEY, SMNVEV (reference sequence). V gave up 7 bases and J gave up 2 bases, with 13 bases separating them. This CDR3 comprises 14 residues. The CDR3 nucleotides read TGTGCCAGCACCAAAAGGCTAGTCACAGATACGCAGTATTTT. This gives the protein CASTKRLVTDTQYF.

This clone has just a few counts. This chain joins TRBV7-3 and TRBJ2-1, with 9 positions matching TRBD2. CDR1 is SGHTA and CDR2 is FQGTGA in the germline V gene. The CDR3 is 16 residues long. The V gene end was trimmed by 3 bases and the J gene end by 6 bases; junction bases not matched to a gene: 9. CDR3 nucleotide sequence: TGTGCCAGCAGCTTGAGCCCTAGCGGGAATGGCAATGAGCAGTTCTTC. As protein: CASSLSPSGNGNEQFF.

This chain joins TRBV28 and TRBJ1-3; D perhaps matches TRBD1 (5 bases). CDR1 and CDR2 (germline): MDHEN, SYDVKM. The ends were cut back, 2 bases at V and 3 bases at J, with 17 bases in the middle. The CDR3 is 17 amino acids. The CDR3 is CASSLNPQGRGGNTIYF. The DNA of the CDR3 is TGTGCCAGCAGTTTAAATCCCCAGGGTCGAGGTGGAAACACCATATATTTT.

This rearrangement joins TRBV5-1 to TRBJ1-4; D is possibly TRBD1 (5 bases). Trimming left V 4 bases short and J 0 bases short, with 10 bases between. This CDR3 region has 15 residues. The germline V gene has CDR1 SGHRS and CDR2 YFSETQ. The CDR3: CASSPGQATNEKLFF. DNA of the CDR3: TGCGCCAGCAGCCCCGGACAAGCAACTAATGAAAAACTGTTTTTT.

The chain is built from TRBV7-2 and TRBJ2-3, with D perhaps matching TRBD2 (6 bases). CDR1 SGHTA and CDR2 FQGNSA come from the germline V gene. This CDR3 is 13 amino acids long. The CDR3 here is CATGVVGTDTQYF. In DNA form, the CDR3 reads TGTGCTACGGGGGTCGTTGGCACAGATACGCAGTATTTT.

The J gene is TRBJ2-7, the V gene TRBV10-3; 7 nucleotides agree with TRBD2. CDR3 length: 12 amino acids. Germline V gives CDR1 ENHRY, CDR2 SYGVKD. CDR3 residues: CAQGGSGYEQYF. The CDR3 coding sequence is TGTGCTCAAGGCGGGAGTGGGTACGAGCAGTACTTC.

A remark on this clone: The identical CDR3 is also encoded by other nucleotide sequences in the sample. The V and J genes are TRBV5-1 and TRBJ2-3; the match to TRBD2 covers 9 bases. Germline CDR1 reads SGHRS; CDR2 reads YFSETQ. The CDR3 contains 16 residues. J was trimmed by 0 bases and V by 0 bases; bases with no gene match: 2. CDR3 nucleotide sequence: TGCGCCAGCAGCTTGGGACTAGCGGCTAGCACAGATACGCAGTATTTT. The encoded protein is CASSLGLAASTDTQYF.

The chain is built from TRBV7-8 and TRBJ1-1, with TRBD1 identical over 9 bases. The CDR3 covers 17 residues. V was clipped by 5 bases and J by 0 bases; unmatched bases: 10. The germline V gene has CDR1 SGHVS and CDR2 FQNEAQ. CDR3 residues: CASSHGQGQPMNTEAFF. In DNA form, the CDR3 reads TGTGCCAGCAGCCACGGACAGGGGCAACCTATGAACACTGAAGCTTTCTTT.

This clone was seen only once. This may come from a read error, since a much larger clone is one base off. The V and J genes are TRBV10-3 and TRBJ2-6, with a weak D call TRBD1 (6 bases). V dropped 10 bases and J dropped 0 bases, with 7 bases sitting between them. Looked up from germline, CDR1 is ENHRY and CDR2 is SYGVKD. CDR3 length: 13 residues. In nucleotides, the CDR3 is TGTGCCACACAGGGCTCTGGGGCCAACGTCCTGACTTTC. Protein product: CATQGSGANVLTF.

Remarks on this clone: Relative to the germline gene, one junction end is altered; a read error may explain this. The rearrangement links TRBV28 to TRBJ2-7, with TRBD2 identical over 8 bases. The CDR3 length is 11 residues. Germline CDR1 reads MDHEN; CDR2 reads SYDVKM. The CDR3 region is CASSPGTSKSF. The CDR3, as DNA: TGTGCCAGCAGTCCCGGGACTAGTAAGAGCTTC.

A single count supports this clone. V is TRBV5-5 and J is TRBJ2-1; 7 nucleotides match TRBD2. The CDR3 is 17 amino acids. Trimming cost V 0 bases and J 4 bases; bases outside gene matches: 10. Germline V gives CDR1 SGHKS, CDR2 YYEKEE (reference sequence). CDR3 sequence reads: CASSLVLGGSGYNEQFF. CDR3 sequence (DNA): TGTGCCAGCAGCTTGGTACTGGGCGGGAGCGGTTACAATGAGCAGTTCTTC.